This is a list of T cell receptor beta chains from one sample in a study of beta chain features in type 1 diabetes. Assay used: immunoSEQ multiplex PCR; TCRdb lists only in-frame clones, some missing. The sample contains 680,000 or so clones, roughly 13% of which appear only once. The sequencing input was naive CD4+ T cells from blood. These TCRs come from a young man with type 1 diabetes. Both conserved end residues are part of each CDR3. A D gene is named only where the DNA matches it firmly. Clone size, where shown, is once, few, many, or a class for clones that have expanded.

>.|TRBV9|.|TRBJ1-1
CASSVGGTNRPTEAFF
TGTGCCAGCAGCGTAGGAGGGACTAACCGGCCCACTGAAGCTTTCTTT
>.|TRBV5-1|.|TRBJ2-5
CASSLTGETQYF
TGCGCCAGCAGCTTGACAGGAGAGACCCAGTACTTC
>.|TRBV10-1|TRBD1|TRBJ2-1
CASSEQGNRDNEQFF
TGCGCCAGCAGTGAACAGGGGAACCGGGACAATGAGCAGTTCTTC
>.|TRBV4-1|TRBD1|TRBJ2-1
CASSQHITGTGSFDEQFF
TGCGCCAGCAGCCAACATATTACCGGGACAGGGAGTTTCGATGAGCAGTTCTTC
>.|TRBV10-3|.|TRBJ1-6
CAISEGTAQYNSPLHF
TGTGCCATCAGTGAAGGAACAGCTCAGTATAATTCACCCCTCCACTTT
>few|TRBV28|TRBD1|TRBJ2-1
CASSLKGQGEFF
TGTGCCAGCAGTTTAAAAGGGCAGGGGGAGTTCTTC
>.|TRBV29-1|.|TRBJ1-1
CSAPNRANTEAFF
TGCAGCGCTCCAAACAGGGCCAACACTGAAGCTTTCTTT
>.|TRBV6-1|.|TRBJ1-1
CASSVDRQGVGNTEAFF
TGTGCCAGCAGTGTCGACCGGCAGGGAGTAGGGAACACTGAAGCTTTCTTT
>.|TRBV11-3|TRBD1|TRBJ2-5
CASRKGAGAPQYF
TGTGCCAGCAGAAAGGGGGCAGGGGCTCCCCAGTACTTC
>few|TRBV30|TRBD1|TRBJ1-1
CAWSFQPTGTVNTEAFF
TGTGCCTGGAGTTTTCAACCCACCGGGACAGTGAACACTGAAGCTTTCTTT
>.|TRBV7-9|TRBD1|TRBJ2-3
CASSRQGNPDTQYF
TGTGCCAGCAGCCGACAGGGAAACCCAGATACGCAGTATTTT
>.|TRBV9|TRBD2|TRBJ2-5
CASSVVGTSGQETQYF
TGTGCCAGCAGCGTGGTAGGGACTAGCGGCCAAGAGACCCAGTACTTC
>few|TRBV13|.|TRBJ1-6
CASSLQGGDSPLHF
TGTGCCAGCAGCTTACAGGGAGGGGATTCACCCCTCCACTTT
>.|TRBV7-9|TRBD2|TRBJ2-5
CASSPNPSGLEETQYF
TGTGCCAGCAGCCCCAACCCCTCGGGACTAGAAGAGACCCAGTACTTC
>few|TRBV15|.|TRBJ2-2
CATSRDRGTGELFF
TGTGCCACCAGCAGAGATAGGGGCACCGGGGAGCTGTTTTTT
>few|TRBV4-1|.|TRBJ2-2
CASSRHTGELFF
TGCGCCAGCAGCAGACACACCGGGGAGCTGTTTTTT
>.|TRBV19|TRBD1|TRBJ2-1
CASSITGPDRNEQFF
TGTGCCAGTAGTATTACGGGCCCGGACAGGAATGAGCAGTTCTTC
>few|TRBV30|.|TRBJ2-1
CAWSVSKTPRHYNEQFF
TGTGCCTGGAGTGTATCGAAGACACCAAGACATTACAATGAGCAGTTCTTC
>.|TRBV30|.|TRBJ1-1
CAWSFYTEAFF
TGTGCCTGGAGTTTCTACACTGAAGCTTTCTTT
>.|TRBV28|TRBD2|TRBJ2-5
CASSSSGTTKETQYF
TGTGCCAGCAGCTCTTCCGGGACTACCAAAGAGACCCAGTACTTC
>once|TRBV5-6|TRBD1|TRBJ2-7
CASSLARDSLREQYF
TGTGCCAGCAGCTTGGCCAGGGACAGCCTACGGGAGCAGTACTTC
>.|TRBV27|.|TRBJ1-6
CASSFRGPGDSPLHF
TGTGCCAGCAGTTTTAGAGGGCCGGGTGATTCACCCCTCCACTTT
>.|TRBV5-1|.|TRBJ1-1
CASSLAWGRVGAEAFF
TGCGCCAGCAGCTTGGCCTGGGGGCGGGTCGGAGCTGAAGCTTTCTTT
>.|TRBV4-2|.|TRBJ1-5
CASSQSRGVTKDQPQHF
TGTGCCAGCAGCCAATCAAGGGGGGTGACGAAAGATCAGCCCCAGCATTTT
>few|TRBV7-9|TRBD2|TRBJ2-2
CASSPKTGGPGELFF
TGTGCCAGCAGCCCCAAAACGGGGGGTCCCGGGGAGCTGTTTTTT
>.|TRBV6-5|TRBD1|TRBJ2-5
CASSSVGTGAVGTQYF
TGTGCCAGCAGTTCCGTCGGGACAGGGGCCGTCGGGACCCAGTACTTC
>.|TRBV30|.|TRBJ1-5
CAWSVTAGSNQPQHF
TGTGCCTGGAGTGTAACGGCCGGTAGCAATCAGCCCCAGCATTTT
>few|TRBV30|.|TRBJ1-5
CAWRVDSNQPQHF
TGTGCCTGGAGGGTTGATAGCAATCAGCCCCAGCATTTT
>.|TRBV30|.|TRBJ1-2
CAWSVTVGYGYTF
TGTGCCTGGAGTGTAACGGTAGGGTATGGCTACACCTTC
>.|TRBV19|.|TRBJ1-5
CASSIVSGQPQHF
TGTGCCAGTAGTATAGTTTCGGGTCAGCCCCAGCATTTT
>.|TRBV10-3|.|TRBJ2-1
CAISGTPEGNEQFF
TGTGCCATCAGTGGGACTCCGGAGGGCAATGAGCAGTTCTTC
>few|TRBV18|.|TRBJ2-5
CASSQRTVQETQYF
TGTGCCAGCTCACAAAGGACTGTACAAGAGACCCAGTACTTC
>.|TRBV7-9|TRBD2|TRBJ2-7
CASSLAASSGGEYEQYF
TGTGCCAGCAGCTTAGCCGCCTCTAGCGGGGGGGAGTACGAGCAGTACTTC
>.|TRBV30|.|TRBJ2-1
CAWSRFSNEQFF
TGTGCCTGGAGTCGCTTCTCCAATGAGCAGTTCTTC
>.|TRBV7-2|.|TRBJ1-6
CASSLRITGDNSPLHF
TGTGCCAGCAGCTTACGGATAACAGGAGATAATTCACCCCTCCACTTT
>.|TRBV2|.|TRBJ1-1
CASSGGQVNTEAFF
TGTGCCAGCAGTGGGGGACAAGTCAACACTGAAGCTTTCTTT
>.|TRBV28|.|TRBJ2-7
CATGGTRYEQYF
TGTGCCACCGGGGGGACACGCTACGAGCAGTACTTC
>few|TRBV7-9|.|TRBJ1-2
CASSRGTYGYTF
TGTGCCAGCAGCCGCGGGACCTATGGCTACACCTTC
>few|TRBV7-9|.|TRBJ2-3
CASSQPPSEQKRMPDTQYF
TGTGCCAGCAGCCAACCTCCTAGCGAGCAGAAGCGGATGCCAGATACGCAGTATTTT
>.|TRBV5-1|.|TRBJ1-2
CASSHPGREANYGYTF
TGCGCCAGCAGCCACCCTGGCAGGGAGGCTAACTATGGCTACACCTTC
>.|TRBV5-1|TRBD1|TRBJ1-2
CASSPSLGSLTTGNDGYTF
TGCGCCAGCAGTCCCTCGCTGGGTTCACTGACGACAGGGAATGATGGCTACACCTTC
>.|TRBV2|TRBD1|TRBJ1-1
CASSVEGQENTEAFF
TGTGCCAGCAGTGTTGAGGGACAGGAGAACACTGAAGCTTTCTTT